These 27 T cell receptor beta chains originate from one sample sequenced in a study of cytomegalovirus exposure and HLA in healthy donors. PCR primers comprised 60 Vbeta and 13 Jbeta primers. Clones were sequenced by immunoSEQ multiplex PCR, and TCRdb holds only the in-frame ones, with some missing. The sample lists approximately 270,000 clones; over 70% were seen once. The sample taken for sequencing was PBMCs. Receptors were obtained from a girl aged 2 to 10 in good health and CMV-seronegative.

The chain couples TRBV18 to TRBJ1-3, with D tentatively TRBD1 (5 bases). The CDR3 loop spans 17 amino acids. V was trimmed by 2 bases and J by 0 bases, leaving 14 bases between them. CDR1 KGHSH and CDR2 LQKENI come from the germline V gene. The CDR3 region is CASSPSAGLSSGNTIYF. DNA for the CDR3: TGTGCCAGCTCACCATCGGCAGGGCTCAGCTCTGGAAACACCATATATTTT.

CDR3 nucleotides: TGTGCAACGTCAAGGCCCGGGGGGAACACCGGGGAGCTGTTTTTT. It is translated as CATSRPGGNTGELFF. This chain uses TRBV30 with TRBJ2-2; tentatively, D is TRBD2 (6 bases). CDR3 length: 15 residues. Germline CDR1 reads GTSNPN; CDR2 reads SVGIG (reference sequence).

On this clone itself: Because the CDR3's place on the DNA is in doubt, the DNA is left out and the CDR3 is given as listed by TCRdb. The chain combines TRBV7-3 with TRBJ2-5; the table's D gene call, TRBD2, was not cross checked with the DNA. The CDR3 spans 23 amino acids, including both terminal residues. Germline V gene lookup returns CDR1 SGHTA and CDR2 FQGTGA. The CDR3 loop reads CASSLTQPCISVPAPLKRETQYF.

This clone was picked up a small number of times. The CDR3 DNA reads as TGTGCCAGCAGCTTCCCGGGACAGGGTAGGGAAAAACTGTTTTTT. This encodes CASSFPGQGREKLFF. The chain links TRBV5-4 to TRBJ1-4; 9 bases are shared with TRBD1. CDR3 length equals 15 residues. CDR1 and CDR2 from the germline V gene are SGHNT and YYREEE (reference sequence). V lost 2 bases, J lost 8 bases, and 7 bases stayed unmatched.

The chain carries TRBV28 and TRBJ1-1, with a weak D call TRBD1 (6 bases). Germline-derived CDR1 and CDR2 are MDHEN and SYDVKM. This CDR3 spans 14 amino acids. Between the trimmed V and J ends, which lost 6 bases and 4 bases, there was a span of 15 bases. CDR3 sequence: CASRTGGPSTEAFF. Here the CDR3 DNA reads TGTGCCAGCAGAACGGGGGGCCCCAGCACTGAAGCTTTCTTT.

The CDR3 sequence: CASSFEGGGTQYF. The CDR3 nucleotides read TGCGCCAGCAGCTTCGAAGGCGGGGGGACCCAGTACTTC. This sequence joins TRBV5-1 and TRBJ2-5; 7 bases match TRBD2. This CDR3 is 13 amino acids long. Germline loops: CDR1 SGHRS, CDR2 YFSETQ. The junction had 5 bases not matched to a gene; V was cut back by 2 bases and J by 7 bases.

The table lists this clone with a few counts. The DNA for the CDR3 is TGTGCCAGCAGTCCCCCAGGAATCTCCTACAATGAGCAGTTCTTC. It encodes CASSPPGISYNEQFF. The chain combines TRBV28 with TRBJ2-1; D not certain. Germline CDR1 reads MDHEN; CDR2 reads SYDVKM. The CDR3 runs to 15 residues. Trimming took off 5 bases at V and 0 bases at J, with 11 bases between the two ends.

The CDR3 sequence is CASSGGQGLETQYF. For the CDR3, the DNA is TGCGCCAGCAGCGGGGGACAGGGTTTAGAGACCCAGTACTTC. The gene calls are TRBV4-1 and TRBJ2-5; 9 nucleotides match TRBD1. The length of the CDR3 is 14 residues. CDR1 is MGHRA, CDR2 YSYEKL, per germline. V shed 5 bases, J shed 4 bases, and the junction held 5 bases outside the gene matches.

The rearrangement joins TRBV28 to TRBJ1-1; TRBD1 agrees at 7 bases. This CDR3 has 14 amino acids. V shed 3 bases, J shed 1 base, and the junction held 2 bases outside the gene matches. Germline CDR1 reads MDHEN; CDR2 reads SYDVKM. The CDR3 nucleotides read TGTGCCAGCAGTTTCGGGACAGCGAACACTGAAGCTTTCTTT. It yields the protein CASSFGTANTEAFF.

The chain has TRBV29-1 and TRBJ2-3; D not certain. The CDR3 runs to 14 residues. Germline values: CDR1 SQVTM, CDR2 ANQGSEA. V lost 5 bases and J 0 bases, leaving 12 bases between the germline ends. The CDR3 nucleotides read TGCAGCGTTCTCAGGCAAACAAGCACAGATACGCAGTATTTT. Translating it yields CSVLRQTSTDTQYF.

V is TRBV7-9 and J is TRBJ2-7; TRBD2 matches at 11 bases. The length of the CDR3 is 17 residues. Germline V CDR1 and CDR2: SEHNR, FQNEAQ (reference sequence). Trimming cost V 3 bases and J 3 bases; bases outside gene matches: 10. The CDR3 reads CASSLGTSGLAFYEQYF. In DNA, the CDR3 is TGTGCCAGCAGCTTGGGGACTAGCGGCCTTGCTTTCTACGAGCAGTACTTC.

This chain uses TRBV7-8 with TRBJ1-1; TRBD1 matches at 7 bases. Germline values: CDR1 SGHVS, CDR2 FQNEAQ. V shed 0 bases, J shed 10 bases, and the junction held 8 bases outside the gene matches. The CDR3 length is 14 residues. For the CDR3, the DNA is TGTGCCAGCAGCTTAGCGTCAGGGGGAGAAGGAGCTTTCTTT. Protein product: CASSLASGGEGAFF.

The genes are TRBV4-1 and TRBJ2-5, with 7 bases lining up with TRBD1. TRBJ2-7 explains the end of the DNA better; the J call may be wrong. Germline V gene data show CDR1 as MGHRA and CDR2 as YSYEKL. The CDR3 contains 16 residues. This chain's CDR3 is CASSQVPDRALSEQYF. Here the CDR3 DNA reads TGCGCCAGCAGCCAGGTACCCGACAGGGCCTTAAGCGAGCAGTACTTC.

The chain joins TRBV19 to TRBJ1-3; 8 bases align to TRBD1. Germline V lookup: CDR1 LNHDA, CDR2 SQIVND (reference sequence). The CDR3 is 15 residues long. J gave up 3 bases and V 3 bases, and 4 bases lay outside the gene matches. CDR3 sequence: CASSIQGAYGNTIYF. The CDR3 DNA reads TGTGCCAGTAGTATCCAGGGGGCCTATGGAAACACCATATATTTT.

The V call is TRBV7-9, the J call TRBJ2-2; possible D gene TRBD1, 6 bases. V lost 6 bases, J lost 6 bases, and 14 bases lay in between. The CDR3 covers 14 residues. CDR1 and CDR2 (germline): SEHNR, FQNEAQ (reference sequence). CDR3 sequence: CASRMGTGSGELFF. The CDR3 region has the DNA TGTGCCAGCAGGATGGGAACAGGGTCCGGGGAGCTGTTTTTT.

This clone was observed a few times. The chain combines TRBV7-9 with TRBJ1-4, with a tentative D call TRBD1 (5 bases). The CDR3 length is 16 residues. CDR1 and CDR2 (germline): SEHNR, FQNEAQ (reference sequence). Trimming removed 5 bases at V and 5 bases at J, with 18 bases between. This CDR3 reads CASSQDQTAKNEKLFF. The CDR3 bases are TGTGCCAGCAGCCAAGACCAGACAGCAAAAAATGAAAAACTGTTTTTT.

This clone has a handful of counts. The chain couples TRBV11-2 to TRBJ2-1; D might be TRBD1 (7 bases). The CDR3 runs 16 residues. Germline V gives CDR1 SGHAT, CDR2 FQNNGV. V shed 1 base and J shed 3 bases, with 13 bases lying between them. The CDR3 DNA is TGTGCCAGCAGCTTAGGCGGGACAGAAAACTACAATGAGCAGTTCTTC. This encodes CASSLGGTENYNEQFF.

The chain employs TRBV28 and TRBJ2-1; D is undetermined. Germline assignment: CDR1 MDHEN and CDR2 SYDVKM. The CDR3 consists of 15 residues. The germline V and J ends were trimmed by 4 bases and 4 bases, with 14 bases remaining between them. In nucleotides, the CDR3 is TGTGCCAGCAGTTCTCTAGAGCCGATATACAATGAGCAGTTCTTC. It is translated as CASSSLEPIYNEQFF.

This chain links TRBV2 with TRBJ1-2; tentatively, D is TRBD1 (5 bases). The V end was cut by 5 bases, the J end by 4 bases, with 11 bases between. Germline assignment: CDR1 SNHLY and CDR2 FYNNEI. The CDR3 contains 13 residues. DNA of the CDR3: TGTGCCAGCAGTTTTCCCGACAGCTATGGCTACACCTTC. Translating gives CASSFPDSYGYTF.

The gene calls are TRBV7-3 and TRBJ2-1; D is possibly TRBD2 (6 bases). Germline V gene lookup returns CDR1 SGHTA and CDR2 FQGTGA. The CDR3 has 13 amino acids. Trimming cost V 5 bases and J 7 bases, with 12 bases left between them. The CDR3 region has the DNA TGTGCCAGCAGCAACAATGGGAGGAATGAGCAGTTCTTC. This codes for CASSNNGRNEQFF.

CDR3 in DNA: TGTGCCAGCAGTTCTCCGGGACTAGCGAATTTGAATGAGCAGTTCTTC. Protein: CASSSPGLANLNEQFF. The rearrangement joins TRBV28 to TRBJ2-1, with 10 positions matching TRBD2. CDR1 is MDHEN and CDR2 is SYDVKM in the germline V gene. The CDR3 is 16 amino acids. V was pared by 4 bases and J by 7 bases, with 10 bases of the junction left unmatched. The full variable domain, its missing parts supplied by reference TRBV28 and TRBJ2-1, is DVKVTQSSRYLVKRTGEKVFLECVQDMDHENMFWYRQDPGLGLRLIYFSYDVKMKEKGDIPEGYSVSREKKERFSLILESASTNQTSMYLCASSSPGLANLNEQFFGPGTRLTVL.

In nucleotides, the CDR3 is TGCGCCAGCAGCTGCCCATTCCTCAAAGTGGGCCAAGGTGAAAAACTGTTTTTT. Translation gives CASSCPFLKVGQGEKLFF. The chain is built from TRBV5-1 and TRBJ1-4; no clear D gene. The CDR3 sequence is 18 residues long. Looked up from germline, CDR1 is SGHRS and CDR2 is YFSETQ. Between the trimmed V and J ends, which lost 3 bases and 7 bases, there was a span of 25 bases.

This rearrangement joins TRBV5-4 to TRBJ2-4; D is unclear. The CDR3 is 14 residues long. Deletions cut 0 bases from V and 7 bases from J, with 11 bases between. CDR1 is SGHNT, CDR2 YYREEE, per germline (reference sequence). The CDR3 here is CASSLGATPNIQYF. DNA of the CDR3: TGTGCCAGCAGCTTGGGGGCTACCCCTAACATTCAGTACTTC.

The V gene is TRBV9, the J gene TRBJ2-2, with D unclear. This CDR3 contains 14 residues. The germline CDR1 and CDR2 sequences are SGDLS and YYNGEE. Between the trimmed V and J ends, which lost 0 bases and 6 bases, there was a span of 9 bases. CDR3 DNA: TGTGCCAGCAGCGTAGGGTATAGAGCCGGGGAGCTGTTTTTT. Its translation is CASSVGYRAGELFF.

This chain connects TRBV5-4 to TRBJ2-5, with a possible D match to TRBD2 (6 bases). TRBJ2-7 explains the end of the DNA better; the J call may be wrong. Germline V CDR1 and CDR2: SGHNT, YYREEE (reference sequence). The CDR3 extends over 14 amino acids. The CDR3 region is CASSFLGGAYEQYF. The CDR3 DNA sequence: TGTGCCAGCAGCTTTTTGGGGGGTGCCTACGAGCAGTACTTC.

The CDR3: CASSLALALSSYNEQFF. The CDR3, as DNA: TGCGCCAGCAGCTTGGCCCTAGCGCTTAGCTCCTACAATGAGCAGTTCTTC. The V and J genes are TRBV5-1 and TRBJ2-1; tentative D call: TRBD2 (6 bases). Germline V gene sequence: CDR1 SGHRS, CDR2 YFSETQ. The CDR3 runs to 17 residues. V lost 0 bases and J 0 bases, leaving 13 bases between the germline ends.

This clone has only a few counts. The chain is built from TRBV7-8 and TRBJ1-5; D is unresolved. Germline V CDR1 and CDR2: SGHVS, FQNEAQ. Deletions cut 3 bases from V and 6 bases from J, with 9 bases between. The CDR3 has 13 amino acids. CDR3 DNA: TGTGCCAGCAGCTTGAACTCTGGTCAGCCCCAGCATTTT. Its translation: CASSLNSGQPQHF.